These 23 T cell receptor beta chains were all obtained from the same sample, sequenced in a study of OX40 agonist ivuxolimab in advanced cancers. Some clones are missing from TCRdb's copy, which holds only in-frame ones; the method was immunoSEQ multiplex PCR. The table records fewer than 80,000 clones, 85% of them present only once. The sample here was CD4+ or CD8+ T cells sorted from blood, taken in a trial of the OX40 agonist ivuxolimab. These receptors all come from an adult with an advanced solid tumor such as melanoma, head and neck, liver or kidney cancer.

This clone has a handful of counts. The chain links TRBV2 to TRBJ2-1, with 7 bases aligning to TRBD1. Trimming cost V 4 bases and J 6 bases; bases outside gene matches: 9. The germline gives CDR1 SNHLY, CDR2 FYNNEI. The CDR3 is 15 amino acids. Here the CDR3 reads CASSVVQGRANEQFF. As DNA, the CDR3 is TGTGCCAGCAGTGTTGTACAGGGGAGAGCCAATGAGCAGTTCTTC.

The chain has TRBV19 and TRBJ2-3; a possible D gene is TRBD2 (6 bases). The length of the CDR3 is 14 residues. The V and J ends lost 0 bases and 3 bases respectively, with 7 bases between them. Germline loops: CDR1 LNHDA, CDR2 SQIVND (reference sequence). The CDR3 nucleotides are TGTGCCAGTAGTATAGACGCGGGAACAGATACGCAGTATTTT. Translating gives CASSIDAGTDTQYF.

This chain connects TRBV10-3 to TRBJ2-7; no reliable D call. This CDR3 spans 14 amino acids. Germline CDR1 is ENHRY and CDR2 is SYGVKD. Trimming took off 6 bases at V and 3 bases at J, with 15 bases between the two ends. The DNA of the CDR3 is TGTGCCATCAGCGGGCAGAACAGCCTCTACGAGCAGTACTTC. Translating gives CAISGQNSLYEQYF.

This clone has a handful of counts. The chain uses TRBV4-1 and TRBJ2-1; 9 positions agree with TRBD2. Germline CDR1 reads MGHRA; CDR2 reads YSYEKL. The CDR3 length is 17 residues. The J segment lost 5 bases and the V segment lost 4 bases, leaving 12 bases of the junction unmatched. The CDR3 DNA sequence: TGCGCCAGCAGCCCCGGGAAGGTAGCGGGAGCAGACAATGAGCAGTTCTTC. Encoded protein: CASSPGKVAGADNEQFF.

The V gene is TRBV2, the J gene TRBJ2-1, with 9 bases aligning to TRBD1. Trimming took 3 bases from V and 5 from J; bases not matched to a gene: 2. Germline CDR1 reads SNHLY; CDR2 reads FYNNEI. The CDR3 is 14 amino acids. The CDR3 region has the DNA TGTGCCAGCAGTGAGGACAGGGGCCACAATGAGCAGTTCTTC. Translation gives CASSEDRGHNEQFF. The full variable domain, with the rest looked up from reference TRBV2 and TRBJ2-1, is EPEVTQTPSHQVTQMGQEVILRCVPISNHLYFYWYRQILGQKVEFLVSFYNNEISEKSEIFDDQFSVERPDGSNFTLKIRSTKLEDSAMYFCASSEDRGHNEQFFGPGTRLTVL.

This chain connects TRBV7-6 to TRBJ1-4; TRBD1 agrees at 10 bases. The CDR3 runs 20 residues. V lost 3 bases, J lost 0 bases, and 13 bases stayed unmatched. Germline lookup yields CDR1 SGHVS and CDR2 FNYEAQ. Here the CDR3 reads CASSFSLGDRGPSTNEKLFF. As DNA, the CDR3 is TGTGCCAGCAGCTTTTCCCTTGGGGACAGGGGTCCCTCAACTAATGAAAAACTGTTTTTT.

The V gene is TRBV7-9, the J gene TRBJ2-2; possible D gene TRBD1, 5 bases. This CDR3 spans 13 amino acids. Germline V lookup: CDR1 SEHNR, CDR2 FQNEAQ (reference sequence). The CDR3 region has the DNA TGTGCGGGGCAGGCGACACTTTCCGGGGAGCTGTTTTTT. Translating gives CAGQATLSGELFF.

The chain links TRBV2 to TRBJ1-6; D not resolved. Germline V lookup: CDR1 SNHLY, CDR2 FYNNEI. The ends were cut back, 0 bases at V and 10 bases at J, with 16 bases in the middle. The CDR3 covers 16 residues. CDR3 DNA: TGTGCCAGCAGTGAAGCGCTTTCCAGTATCGGGTCACCCCTCCACTTT. Encoded protein: CASSEALSSIGSPLHF.

The V gene is TRBV5-1, the J gene TRBJ1-1, with 7 bases lining up with TRBD1. The germline CDR1 and CDR2 sequences are SGHRS and YFSETQ. The CDR3 extends over 13 amino acids. Trimming removed 3 bases from V and 4 bases from J; junction bases left unmatched: 3. In nucleotides, the CDR3 is TGCGCCAGCAGCTGGAGGGACAGCACTGAAGCTTTCTTT. Translated: CASSWRDSTEAFF.

The chain recombines TRBV23-1 with TRBJ2-2; 9 bases are shared with TRBD2. TRBV23-1 is classed as an ORF, of uncertain function. Trimming at V came to 0 bases and at J to 9 bases, leaving 8 bases not matched to a gene. There are 16 residues in the CDR3. CDR3 sequence reads: CASSQSGTSRFRELFF. CDR3 sequence (DNA): TGCGCCAGCAGTCAATCGGGGACTAGCAGGTTCCGGGAGCTGTTTTTT.

The chain joins TRBV7-9 to TRBJ2-3; 9 bases agree with TRBD1. This CDR3 is built from 18 residues. The J segment lost 2 bases and the V segment lost 5 bases, leaving 14 bases of the junction unmatched. In germline, CDR1 is SEHNR, CDR2 FQNEAQ (reference sequence). CDR3 amino acids: CASSPGTGKRKHTDTQYF. For the CDR3, the DNA is TGTGCCAGCAGCCCAGGGACAGGGAAGAGAAAACACACAGATACGCAGTATTTT.

V gene TRBV27 combines with J gene TRBJ1-6; 7 bases line up with TRBD1. Germline V gene lookup returns CDR1 MNHEY and CDR2 SMNVEV (reference sequence). The J segment lost 5 bases and the V segment lost 5 bases, leaving 9 bases of the junction unmatched. The length of the CDR3 is 16 residues. The CDR3 DNA is TGTGCCAGCAGTCCGATGCCCAGGGGGGATAATTCACCCCTCCACTTT. Amino acid sequence: CASSPMPRGDNSPLHF.

The V and J genes are TRBV12-5 and TRBJ2-5; D is perhaps TRBD2 (5 bases). The CDR3 runs to 13 residues. Trimming shortened V by 5 bases and J by 11 bases, and 18 bases separated the two germline ends. The germline V gene has CDR1 LGHNT and CDR2 FRNRAP. The CDR3 sequence: CASGLHPGGEQYF. The CDR3 DNA is TGTGCTAGTGGTCTCCACCCCGGAGGAGAGCAGTACTTC.

The J gene is TRBJ2-5, the V gene TRBV5-8; D possibly corresponds to TRBD1 (6 bases). The CDR3 covers 19 residues. V gave up 1 base and J gave up 1 base, with 23 bases separating them. The germline V gene encodes CDR1 SGHTS and CDR2 YDEGEE. CDR3 in DNA: TGTGCCAGCAGCTTGTCGGAGTGGGGGACAAGCAGTGGCCAAGAGACCCAGTACTTC. The encoded protein is CASSLSEWGTSSGQETQYF.

The chain employs TRBV15 and TRBJ2-7; 8 bases align to TRBD1. This CDR3 spans 14 amino acids. Losses at the gene ends were 8 bases for V and 1 base for J; bases not matched to a gene: 7. Germline loops: CDR1 LNHNV, CDR2 YYDKDF (reference sequence). CDR3 amino acids: CATSEQGASYEQYF. The CDR3 DNA reads TGTGCCACCTCCGAGCAGGGGGCATCCTACGAGCAGTACTTC.

The chain uses TRBV28 and TRBJ2-1; no reliable D call. This CDR3 spans 14 amino acids. The V end was cut by 4 bases, the J end by 9 bases, with 16 bases between. Germline CDR1 and CDR2: MDHEN and SYDVKM. The CDR3 is CASSSSPVDGEQFF. The CDR3 DNA reads TGTGCCAGCAGTTCCTCCCCGGTTGACGGTGAGCAGTTCTTC.

This chain uses TRBV5-6 with TRBJ1-1; unclear D gene. CDR3 size: 13 residues. V lost 2 bases and J 0 bases, leaving 5 bases between the germline ends. The germline V gene has CDR1 SGHDT and CDR2 YYEEEE. DNA for the CDR3: TGTGCCAGCAGCTTCGGAATGAACACTGAAGCTTTCTTT. It specifies CASSFGMNTEAFF.

The rearrangement uses TRBV30 and TRBJ2-3; 9 bases fit TRBD1. Per germline, CDR1 GTSNPN and CDR2 SVGIG (reference sequence). J lost 4 bases, V lost 4 bases, and 9 bases had no gene match. There are 15 residues in the CDR3. CDR3 sequence reads: CAWTPDRGRPDTQYF. DNA for the CDR3: TGTGCCTGGACTCCGGACAGGGGACGCCCAGATACGCAGTATTTT.

V gene TRBV19 combines with J gene TRBJ1-1; unclear D gene. The CDR3 covers 14 residues. The V gene lost 3 bases and the J gene lost 1 base, with 9 bases spanning the gap. Germline V CDR1 and CDR2: LNHDA, SQIVND (reference sequence). CDR3 in amino acids: CASSILTGNTEAFF. In DNA, the CDR3 is TGTGCCAGTAGTATCCTCACGGGGAACACTGAAGCTTTCTTT.

This rearrangement joins TRBV28 to TRBJ2-7; D gene uncertain. The CDR3 totals 13 residues. The germline V gene has CDR1 MDHEN and CDR2 SYDVKM. Trimming removed 6 bases at V and 0 bases at J, with 9 bases between. The CDR3 sequence is CASRNPSSYEQYV. The CDR3, as DNA: TGTGCCAGCAGAAACCCGAGCTCCTACGAGCAGTACGTC.

This clone has only a few counts. V and J are TRBV19 and TRBJ2-3; no clear D gene. Trimming cost V 1 base and J 0 bases, with 8 bases left between them. Germline values: CDR1 LNHDA, CDR2 SQIVND (reference sequence). The CDR3 has 15 residues. The CDR3 DNA reads as TGTGCCAGTAGTATAGGCGGTCATAGCACAGATACGCAGTATTTT. This gives the protein CASSIGGHSTDTQYF.

This clone was recorded once. The chain couples TRBV30 to TRBJ1-3; D might be TRBD1 (5 bases). V lost 3 bases to trimming and J lost 2 bases, with 8 bases between them. Looked up from germline, CDR1 is GTSNPN and CDR2 is SVGIG (reference sequence). The CDR3 length is 13 residues. CDR3: CAWRHRTGNTIYF. CDR3 DNA sequence: TGTGCCTGGAGGCACAGGACTGGAAACACCATATATTTT.

On this clone itself: The sample has other DNA sequences that encode this CDR3 too. The gene calls are TRBV7-2 and TRBJ2-2; TRBD2 matches 10 bases. Trimming at V came to 1 base and at J to 6 bases, leaving 2 bases not matched to a gene. The CDR3 sequence is 15 residues long. Germline CDR1 is SGHTA and CDR2 is FQGNSA. CDR3 sequence: CASSLVLAGAGELFF. Here the CDR3 DNA reads TGTGCCAGCAGCTTAGTGCTAGCGGGGGCCGGGGAGCTGTTTTTT. The variable domain in full, completed from reference TRBV7-2 and TRBJ2-2, reads GAGVSQSPSNKVTEKGKDVELRCDPISGHTALYWYRQSLGQGLEFLIYFQGNSAPDKSGLPSDRFSAERTGGSVSTLTIQRTQQEDSAVYLCASSLVLAGAGELFFGEGSRLTVL.